A single sample gave rise to the 21 T cell receptor beta chains below, sequenced in a study of blood T cell repertoires in COVID-19. Repertoires were generated with immunoSEQ multiplex PCR, while TCRdb's copy carries only in-frame clones and drops some. The repertoire has 290,000 or so clones, roughly 85% of them found once; the top ten carry roughly 4.6%. The specimen sequenced was peripheral blood. These TCRs come from a man aged 50 to 60 with active or convalescent COVID-19.

The chain is built from TRBV10-3 and TRBJ2-1; TRBD1 matches 9 bases. Germline CDR1 and CDR2: ENHRY and SYGVKD. The CDR3 runs to 15 residues. The V and J ends lost 2 bases and 7 bases, in that order; junction bases with no gene match: 6. The CDR3 DNA sequence: TGTGCCATCAGTGAGGGACAGGGGTTAGGGAATGAGCAGTTCTTC. It encodes CAISEGQGLGNEQFF.

This clone was recorded once. The CDR3 DNA reads as TGCAGCGTCCCGGTGTCTACGCGGGGCTATGGCTACACCTTC. Its protein is CSVPVSTRGYGYTF. The chain recombines TRBV29-1 with TRBJ1-2, with D unclear. This CDR3 comprises 14 residues. Trimming took 6 bases from V and 4 from J, leaving 18 bases between them. Germline V gives CDR1 SQVTM, CDR2 ANQGSEA.

V is TRBV12-5 and J is TRBJ1-3, with TRBD1 matching over 7 bases. The CDR3 is 14 residues long. V shed 6 bases, J shed 2 bases, and the junction held 4 bases outside the gene matches. Germline lookup yields CDR1 LGHNT and CDR2 FRNRAP. The CDR3 protein is CASGRDSPGNTIYF. As DNA, the CDR3 is TGTGCTAGTGGGCGGGACAGTCCTGGAAACACCATATATTTT.

This clone appeared a single time. This chain connects TRBV7-8 to TRBJ2-1, with TRBD1 identical over 9 bases. The CDR3 covers 16 residues. Germline lookup yields CDR1 SGHVS and CDR2 FQNEAQ. V was clipped by 4 bases and J by 4 bases; unmatched bases: 8. The CDR3 nucleotides read TGTGCCAGCAGCTCTTTTTTTGGGACAGGGTACAATGAGCAGTTCTTC. As protein: CASSSFFGTGYNEQFF.

This clone came up a few times. This chain joins TRBV19 and TRBJ2-2; 12 bases agree with TRBD2. The J segment lost 5 bases and the V segment lost 7 bases, leaving 11 bases of the junction unmatched. This CDR3 spans 17 amino acids. Per germline, CDR1 LNHDA and CDR2 SQIVND (reference sequence). In nucleotides, the CDR3 is TGTGCCAGTAACCAGGGGCTAGCGGGAGGGCCGACCGGGGAGCTGTTTTTT. The encoded protein is CASNQGLAGGPTGELFF.

J is TRBJ1-1 and V is TRBV30; D gene uncertain. With 3 bases removed from V and 0 bases from J, the gap between germline ends came to 14 bases. CDR3 size: 15 residues. CDR1 is GTSNPN and CDR2 is SVGIG in the germline V gene (reference sequence). The DNA for the CDR3 is TGTGCCTGGAGGGTCAGGAACGGAATGAACACTGAAGCTTTCTTT. Its protein is CAWRVRNGMNTEAFF.

The sample holds a few counts of this clone. The V call is TRBV27, the J call TRBJ1-3, with TRBD1 matching 9 bases. V was clipped by 7 bases and J by 0 bases; unmatched bases: 4. The CDR3 is 15 amino acids. Germline V gene data show CDR1 as MNHEY and CDR2 as SMNVEV (reference sequence). The CDR3 here is CASKRQGGSGNTIYF. CDR3 in DNA: TGTGCCAGCAAGCGACAGGGGGGCTCTGGAAACACCATATATTTT.

The genes are TRBV15 and TRBJ2-1; 8 nucleotides match TRBD2. The CDR3 runs 15 residues. Germline CDR1 and CDR2: LNHNV and YYDKDF (reference sequence). Trimming at V came to 0 bases and at J to 8 bases, leaving 6 bases not matched to a gene. CDR3 loop: CATSRDGAGGDEQFF. For the CDR3, the DNA is TGTGCCACCAGCAGAGATGGGGCGGGGGGCGATGAGCAGTTCTTC.

The J gene is TRBJ2-7, the V gene TRBV19; weak D call: TRBD2 (6 bases). Germline lookup yields CDR1 LNHDA and CDR2 SQIVND (reference sequence). The germline V and J ends were trimmed by 5 bases and 6 bases, with 20 bases remaining between them. CDR3 length: 15 amino acids. CDR3 in amino acids: CASSPGSTSWSEQYF. The CDR3 DNA is TGTGCCAGTAGTCCAGGTTCGACTAGTTGGAGCGAGCAGTACTTC.

The gene calls are TRBV5-1 and TRBJ2-5, with TRBD1 identical over 10 bases. The germline V gene has CDR1 SGHRS and CDR2 YFSETQ. This CDR3 has 15 amino acids. Losses at the gene ends were 4 bases for V and 2 bases for J; bases not matched to a gene: 5. The CDR3 nucleotides are TGCGCCAGCAGCCAACCGGGACAGGGGCAAGAGACCCAGTACTTC. It translates to CASSQPGQGQETQYF.

The chain combines TRBV9 with TRBJ2-3, with D maybe TRBD2 (6 bases). The CDR3 spans 14 residues. CDR1 and CDR2 (germline): SGDLS, YYNGEE. V was pared by 0 bases and J by 3 bases, with 8 bases between. The CDR3: CASSVEGLTDTQYF. The DNA of the CDR3 is TGTGCCAGCAGCGTAGAGGGACTTACAGATACGCAGTATTTT.

This clone was seen just once. The J gene is TRBJ2-3, the V gene TRBV3-1 (or the pseudogene TRBV3-2); D may be TRBD2 (5 bases). The CDR3 spans 12 residues. Deletions cut 11 bases from V and 1 base from J, with 10 bases between. Germline V gene data show CDR1 as LGHDT and CDR2 as YNNKEL (reference sequence). The CDR3 loop reads CAAGGGTDTQYF. CDR3 sequence (DNA): TGTGCCGCGGGCGGCGGCACAGATACGCAGTATTTT.

The chain is built from TRBV27 and TRBJ1-5, with D hard to call. The CDR3 is 14 amino acids. Trimming removed 5 bases from V and 0 bases from J, with 8 bases in between. CDR1 is MNHEY and CDR2 is SMNVEV in the germline V gene (reference sequence). The CDR3 DNA sequence: TGTGCCAGCAGTGAACAGCATAGCAATCAGCCCCAGCATTTT. Translated, it gives CASSEQHSNQPQHF.

The CDR3 DNA is TGCGCCAGCAGCCGGGGCGACAGGGGATCAAACACTGAAGCTTTCTTT. It is translated as CASSRGDRGSNTEAFF. This chain connects TRBV5-1 to TRBJ1-1, with TRBD1 identical over 8 bases. The germline V gene has CDR1 SGHRS and CDR2 YFSETQ. V shed 4 bases and J 2 bases; nucleotides not matched to a gene: 10. The CDR3 is 16 amino acids.

The chain couples TRBV5-1 to TRBJ2-6; D is possibly TRBD2 (5 bases). The CDR3 contains 15 residues. V shed 2 bases and J shed 2 bases, with 8 bases lying between them. The germline V gene encodes CDR1 SGHRS and CDR2 YFSETQ. The DNA for the CDR3 is TGCGCCAGCAGCTTATCCGGGGCTGGGGCCAACGTCCTGACTTTC. This gives the protein CASSLSGAGANVLTF.

This sequence joins TRBV29-1 and TRBJ1-2, with D tentatively TRBD1 (5 bases). The CDR3 extends over 15 amino acids. V was cut by 6 bases and J by 10 bases, with 27 bases left in between. Germline CDR1 and CDR2: SQVTM and ANQGSEA. In nucleotides, the CDR3 is TGCAGCGTCGTTGGGGTAGGGCAGGGCCCCGAGGACTACACCTTC. It encodes CSVVGVGQGPEDYTF.

The V call is TRBV30, the J call TRBJ2-3, with a weak D call TRBD1 (6 bases). V was pared by 0 bases and J by 2 bases, with 9 bases between. Germline loops: CDR1 GTSNPN, CDR2 SVGIG (reference sequence). CDR3 length equals 14 residues. The chain's CDR3 is CAWSVRGPTDTQYF. Written as DNA, the CDR3 is TGTGCCTGGAGTGTCAGGGGCCCCACAGATACGCAGTATTTT.

As regards this clone: This may come from a read error, since a much larger clone is one base off. This chain uses TRBV5-8 with TRBJ2-5; no clear D. Germline assignment: CDR1 SGHTS and CDR2 YDEGEE. V lost 6 bases and J lost 1, with 4 bases in between. The CDR3 runs to 11 residues. This CDR3 reads CASTLQETQYF. CDR3 bases: TGTGCCAGCACCCTCCAAGAGACCCAGTACTTC. Together with reference TRBV5-8 and TRBJ2-5, the CDR3 gives the full variable domain: EAGVTQSPTHLIKTRGQQATLRCSPISGHTSVYWYQQALGLGLQFLLWYDEGEERNRGNFPPRFSGRQFPNYSSELNVNALELEDSALYLCASTLQETQYFGPGTRLLVL.

The chain is built from TRBV14 and TRBJ2-1; D is possibly TRBD2 (5 bases). This CDR3 spans 17 amino acids. V was trimmed by 1 base and J by 3 bases, leaving 16 bases between them. The V gene's germline CDR1 is SGHDN and CDR2 FVKESK. CDR3 sequence reads: CASSQVMGVKGYNEQFF. DNA for the CDR3: TGTGCCAGCAGCCAAGTCATGGGAGTGAAGGGCTACAATGAGCAGTTCTTC.

The chain has TRBV5-1 and TRBJ2-1, with TRBD2 matching over 8 bases. With V trimmed by 0 bases and J by 4 bases, 18 bases remained unmatched. CDR1 and CDR2 from the germline V gene are SGHRS and YFSETQ. This CDR3 has 20 residues. Written as DNA, the CDR3 is TGCGCCAGCAGCTTGGCCGGCCGCGGGGGGCACGGCGGACATTACAATGAGCAGTTCTTC. This translates into CASSLAGRGGHGGHYNEQFF.

The J gene is TRBJ2-1, the V gene TRBV19; 9 bases match TRBD1. This CDR3 is built from 15 residues. CDR1 is LNHDA, CDR2 SQIVND, per germline (reference sequence). J was trimmed by 7 bases and V by 5 bases; bases with no gene match: 9. The CDR3 nucleotides are TGTGCCAGTAGTTTTACAGGGGGCATTGGGAATGAGCAGTTCTTC. Translation: CASSFTGGIGNEQFF.